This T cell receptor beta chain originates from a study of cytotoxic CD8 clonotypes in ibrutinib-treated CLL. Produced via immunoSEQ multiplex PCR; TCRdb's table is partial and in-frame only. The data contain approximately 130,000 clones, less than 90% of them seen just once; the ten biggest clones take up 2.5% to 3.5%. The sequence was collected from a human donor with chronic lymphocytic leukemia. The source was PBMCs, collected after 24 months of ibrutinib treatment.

CDR3 protein: CASSLEQSDTQYF. The CDR3 nucleotides read TGCGCCAGCAGCTTGGAACAGTCGGATACGCAGTATTTT. The chain employs TRBV5-1 and TRBJ2-3, with D unresolved. This CDR3 has 13 residues. Germline values: CDR1 SGHRS, CDR2 YFSETQ. V was clipped by 0 bases and J by 6 bases, with 8 bases between them.